A selection of T cell receptor beta chains follows, all from one sample in a study of T cell changes during pregnancy in multiple sclerosis. Clones were sequenced by immunoSEQ multiplex PCR, and TCRdb holds only the in-frame ones, with some missing. Of tens of thousands of clones listed, 92% were seen once; the top ten hold 0.25% to 0.3%. The sample here was CD4+ T cells from peripheral blood mononuclear cells, taken in the second trimester of pregnancy. These receptors came from a female donor with multiple sclerosis, enrolled in a pregnancy study. Both conserved end residues are part of each CDR3. The order of the fields is J gene, D gene, V gene, clone size, CDR3 protein, CDR3 DNA. A D gene is named only where the DNA matches it firmly. Where a row states a size, it is once, few, many or the class of an expanded clone; other rows omit it.

TRBJ2-5 | TRBD1 | TRBV25-1 | . | CASREPGEGGFGTQYF | TGTGCCAGCAGGGAACCTGGGGAAGGGGGCTTTGGGACCCAGTACTTC
TRBJ2-3 | . | TRBV4-1 | . | CASSAQGTDTQYF | TGCGCCAGCAGTGCTCAGGGGACAGATACGCAGTATTTT
TRBJ1-5 | . | TRBV5-1 | . | CASSLEGGYQPQHF | TGCGCCAGCAGCTTGGAAGGAGGGTACCAGCCCCAGCATTTT
TRBJ2-5 | TRBD1 | TRBV6-1 | . | CASSDPNPGGSETQYF | TGTGCCAGCAGTGACCCCAATCCAGGGGGCTCGGAGACCCAGTACTTC
TRBJ2-7 | . | TRBV11-2 | . | CASSPPLGGVSSYEQYF | TGTGCCAGCAGCCCACCCCTCGGAGGGGTCAGCTCCTACGAGCAGTACTTC
TRBJ2-1 | TRBD2 | TRBV6-4 | . | CASSTYRGGNEQFF | TGTGCCAGCAGTACCTACCGGGGGGGCAATGAGCAGTTCTTC
TRBJ2-7 | . | TRBV2 | . | CASRDSPAYEQYF | TGTGCCAGCCGAGACAGCCCAGCCTACGAGCAGTACTTC
TRBJ1-3 | . | TRBV5-1 | . | CASSSGASGNTIYF | TGCGCCAGCAGCTCAGGGGCCTCTGGAAACACCATATATTTT
TRBJ2-1 | TRBD2 | TRBV2 | . | CASKERGLVSYNEQFF | TGTGCCAGCAAAGAACGGGGACTAGTGTCTTACAATGAGCAGTTCTTC
TRBJ1-1 | TRBD1 | TRBV19 | . | CASSTRQGGTEAFF | TGTGCCAGTAGTACTCGACAGGGGGGCACTGAAGCTTTCTTT
TRBJ2-1 | . | TRBV5-4 | . | CASSPGGAIYNEQFF | TGTGCCAGCAGCCCTGGGGGGGCGATCTACAATGAGCAGTTCTTC
TRBJ2-7 | TRBD2 | TRBV5-1 | . | CASSGSGGAKEQYF | TGCGCCAGCAGCGGGAGCGGGGGGGCGAAGGAGCAGTACTTC
TRBJ1-2 | . | TRBV6-5 | . | CASRDTTYGYTF | TGTGCCAGCCGGGACACAACCTATGGCTACACCTTC
TRBJ2-1 | TRBD1 | TRBV2 | . | CASRNRDSSYNEQFF | TGTGCCAGCAGGAACAGGGACAGCTCCTACAATGAGCAGTTCTTC
TRBJ2-7 | TRBD2 | TRBV13 | . | CASRISGGSSYEQYF | TGTGCCAGCAGAATTAGCGGGGGGAGCTCCTACGAGCAGTACTTC
TRBJ2-5 | TRBD2 | TRBV10-3 | . | CAISESPSGSGGETQYF | TGTGCCATCAGTGAGTCTCCTAGCGGGAGTGGTGGAGAGACCCAGTACTTC
TRBJ2-5 | . | TRBV5-1 | . | CASSFTGGAETQYF | TGCGCCAGCAGCTTTACGGGGGGCGCAGAGACCCAGTACTTC
TRBJ1-6 | . | TRBV7-9 | . | CASSLGAGIGEYNSPLHF | TGTGCCAGCAGCTTAGGAGCTGGGATTGGGGAGTATAATTCACCCCTCCACTTT
TRBJ1-2 | . | TRBV19 | . | CASSPPFQGGYTF | TGTGCCAGTAGTCCGCCGTTTCAGGGGGGCTACACCTTC
TRBJ2-5 | . | TRBV6-5 | . | CASSYFPTGGETQYF | TGTGCCAGCAGTTACTTTCCCACGGGTGGGGAGACCCAGTACTTC
TRBJ2-7 | TRBD1 | TRBV7-2 | . | CASSLPGTGSFEQYF | TGTGCCAGCAGCTTACCCGGGACAGGGTCTTTTGAGCAGTACTTC
TRBJ1-2 | . | TRBV7-9 | few | CASSLLQGTLVNYGYTF | TGTGCCAGCAGCTTACTTCAGGGCACTCTGGTTAACTATGGCTACACCTTC
TRBJ1-2 | . | TRBV20-1 | . | CSAARGDYTF | TGCAGTGCGGCCCGGGGAGACTACACCTTC
TRBJ2-3 | . | TRBV5-4 | . | CASSPSTDTQYF | TGTGCCAGCAGCCCCTCCACAGATACGCAGTATTTT
TRBJ2-2 | TRBD2 | TRBV5-6 | . | CASSLPTSGNTGELFF | TGTGCCAGCAGCTTACCGACTAGCGGTAACACCGGGGAGCTGTTTTTT
TRBJ2-2 | . | TRBV5-4 | . | CASSVAGPGELFF | TGTGCCAGCAGCGTGGCTGGCCCCGGGGAGCTGTTTTTT
TRBJ2-7 | . | TRBV30 | . | CAWRVALFEQYF | TGTGCCTGGAGGGTCGCGTTGTTCGAGCAGTACTTC
TRBJ2-4 | . | TRBV19 | . | CASTARGKQNIQYF | TGTGCCAGTACCGCCCGAGGAAAGCAAAACATTCAGTACTTC
TRBJ2-1 | . | TRBV13 | . | CASSLWEWTFGHNEQFF | .
TRBJ2-2 | . | TRBV5-1 | . | CASSLAFGSYTGELFF | TGCGCCAGCAGCTTGGCTTTCGGTTCCTACACCGGGGAGCTGTTTTTT
TRBJ1-1 | . | TRBV5-1 | . | CASSGRTGNTEAFF | TGCGCCAGCAGCGGCCGCACAGGGAACACTGAAGCTTTCTTT
TRBJ1-1 | TRBD1 | TRBV19 | . | CASSTDRGNTEAFF | TGTGCCAGTAGTACCGACAGGGGAAACACTGAAGCTTTCTTT
TRBJ1-2 | TRBD1 | TRBV30 | . | CAWSTGQGMFGYTF | TGTGCCTGGAGTACGGGACAGGGGATGTTCGGCTACACCTTC
TRBJ1-1 | . | TRBV2 | once | CASSEEQSTEAFF | TGTGCCAGCAGTGAGGAACAGTCGACTGAAGCTTTCTTT
TRBJ2-1 | TRBD2 | TRBV5-1 | . | CASSSFGGGGYNEQFF | TGCGCCAGCAGCTCATTCGGCGGCGGGGGTTACAATGAGCAGTTCTTC
TRBJ2-5 | . | TRBV9 | . | CASSVGIGGTHQETQYF | TGTGCCAGCAGCGTAGGTATTGGGGGGACTCACCAAGAGACCCAGTACTTC
TRBJ2-1 | TRBD2 | TRBV6-5 | . | CASNTLAGVSNEQFF | TGTGCCAGCAACACCCTAGCGGGGGTTTCTAATGAGCAGTTCTTC
TRBJ1-5 | . | TRBV5-8 | . | CASSFAGLTSQQPQHF | TGTGCCAGCAGCTTTGCAGGGCTCACCAGTCAACAGCCCCAGCATTTT
TRBJ1-6 | . | TRBV6-5 | . | CASSYTADNSPLHF | TGTGCCAGCAGTTACACGGCGGATAATTCACCCCTCCACTTT
TRBJ2-5 | TRBD2 | TRBV9 | . | CASSVGSGVQETQYF | TGTGCCAGCAGCGTAGGTAGCGGGGTTCAAGAGACCCAGTACTTC
TRBJ1-2 | . | TRBV11-2 | . | CASSLGRDYTF | TGTGCCAGCAGCTTAGGACGGGACTACACCTTC
TRBJ2-3 | TRBD1 | TRBV5-1 | . | CASSSDTGTGSLDTQYF | TGCGCCAGCAGCTCCGATACCGGGACAGGGTCTCTAGATACGCAGTATTTT
TRBJ2-2 | . | TRBV7-3 | . | CASSLRAYTNTGELFF | TGTGCCAGCAGCTTAAGGGCTTATACGAACACCGGGGAGCTGTTTTTT
TRBJ1-6 | TRBD1 | TRBV6-5 | . | CASSYLPGTANSPLHF | TGTGCCAGCAGTTACCTCCCAGGGACAGCTAATTCACCCCTCCACTTT
TRBJ2-1 | . | TRBV5-1 | . | CASSLESYEQFF | TGCGCCAGCAGCTTGGAGAGTTATGAGCAGTTCTTC
TRBJ2-6 | TRBD1 | TRBV27 | . | CASSQGVGANVLTF | TGTGCCAGCAGCCAGGGGGTTGGGGCCAACGTCCTGACTTTC
TRBJ2-1 | TRBD1 | TRBV5-1 | . | CASSPPGTGTYNEQFF | TGCGCCAGCAGCCCCCCCGGGACAGGGACTTACAATGAGCAGTTCTTC